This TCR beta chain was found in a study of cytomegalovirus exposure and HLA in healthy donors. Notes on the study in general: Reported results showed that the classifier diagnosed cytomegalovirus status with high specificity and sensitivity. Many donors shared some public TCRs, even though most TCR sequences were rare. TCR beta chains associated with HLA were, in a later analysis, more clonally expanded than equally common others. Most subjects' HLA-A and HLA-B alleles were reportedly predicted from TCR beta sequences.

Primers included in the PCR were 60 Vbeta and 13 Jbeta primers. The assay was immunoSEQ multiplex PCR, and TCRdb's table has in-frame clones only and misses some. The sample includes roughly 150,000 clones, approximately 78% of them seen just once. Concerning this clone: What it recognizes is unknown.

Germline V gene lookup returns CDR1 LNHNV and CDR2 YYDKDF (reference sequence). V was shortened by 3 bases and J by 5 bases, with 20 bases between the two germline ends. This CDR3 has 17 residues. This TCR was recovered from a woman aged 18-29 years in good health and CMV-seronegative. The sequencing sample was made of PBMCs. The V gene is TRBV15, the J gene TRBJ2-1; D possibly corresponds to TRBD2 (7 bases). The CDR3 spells CATSRARGRGKDNEQFF. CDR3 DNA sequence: TGTGCCACCAGCAGGGCTAGGGGGAGGGGTAAGGACAATGAGCAGTTCTTC.